This T cell receptor beta chain was captured by sequencing in a study of blood T cell repertoires in COVID-19. This CDR3 contains 13 residues. Looked up from germline, CDR1 is SGDLS and CDR2 is YYNGEE. V dropped 3 bases and J dropped 2 bases, with 8 bases sitting between them. This clone was counted once. Authors' analysis steps: How many nucleated cells were present was estimated from reference gene primer amplification. The assay was immunoSEQ multiplex PCR, and TCRdb's table has in-frame clones only and misses some. V and J calls and clone size are given by that table; D and trimming were obtained from the DNA. The data contain about 56,000 clones, roughly nine tenths of them singletons.

The source of this sequence is a human donor in a cohort sampled during active COVID-19. Sequenced material: peripheral blood. The rearrangement joins TRBV9 to TRBJ1-1, with D tentatively TRBD1 (5 bases). CDR3 sequence (DNA): TGTGCCAGCAGCGCAGGGACTAACACTGAAGCTTTCTTT. Its translation: CASSAGTNTEAFF. Combining the CDR3 with reference TRBV9 and TRBJ1-1 gives the whole variable domain DSGVTQTPKHLITATGQRVTLRCSPRSGDLSVYWYQQSLDQGLQFLIQYYNGEERAKGNILERFSAQQFPDLHSELNLSSLELGDSALYFCASSAGTNTEAFFGQGTRLTVV.